Presented here are 21 T cell receptor beta chains from one specimen sequenced in a study of blood T cell repertoires in COVID-19. The assay was immunoSEQ multiplex PCR, and TCRdb's table has in-frame clones only and misses some. This table holds roughly 95,000 clones, 82% found once. Sequencing was carried out using peripheral blood. These receptors were obtained from an elderly man with acute or convalescent COVID-19.

This clone has just one count. The chain recombines TRBV7-2 with TRBJ1-5; D uncertain. V was clipped by 4 bases and J by 4 bases, with 5 bases between them. CDR3 length: 12 amino acids. CDR1 is SGHTA, CDR2 FQGNSA, per germline. As DNA, the CDR3 is TGTGCCAGCAGCTATCCAAATCAGCCCCAGCATTTT. Translation gives CASSYPNQPQHF.

The chain recombines TRBV5-4 with TRBJ1-1; D possibly corresponds to TRBD1 (5 bases). This CDR3 has 14 residues. The germline V gene has CDR1 SGHNT and CDR2 YYREEE (reference sequence). V was clipped by 4 bases and J by 5 bases, with 15 bases between them. This chain's CDR3 is CASSGGRRETEAFF. The CDR3, as DNA: TGTGCCAGCAGCGGGGGACGGAGGGAGACTGAAGCTTTCTTT.

The chain joins TRBV2 to TRBJ1-5, with D maybe TRBD1 (6 bases). Trimming took 5 bases from V and 4 from J, leaving 15 bases between them. This CDR3 has 15 residues. Germline V gives CDR1 SNHLY, CDR2 FYNNEI. CDR3 coding DNA: TGTGCCAGCAGTTCAGGACAGTTGTCAAATCAGCCCCAGCATTTT. Encoded protein: CASSSGQLSNQPQHF.

The chain joins TRBV7-9 to TRBJ1-5; perhaps TRBD1 as D (6 bases). V gave up 1 base and J gave up 7 bases, with 14 bases separating them. CDR3 length equals 15 residues. CDR1 SEHNR and CDR2 FQNEAQ come from the germline V gene (reference sequence). Written as DNA, the CDR3 is TGTGCCAGCAGCTTAGAGGGAAGGGGGAAACAGCCCCAGCATTTT. The encoded protein is CASSLEGRGKQPQHF.

The chain carries TRBV6-5 and TRBJ1-3, with unresolved D. The germline V gene encodes CDR1 MNHEY and CDR2 SVGAGI. V was trimmed by 6 bases and J by 2 bases, leaving 14 bases between them. This CDR3 has 15 residues. The CDR3 is CASSPEVRTGNTIYF. In DNA form, the CDR3 reads TGTGCCAGCAGCCCGGAGGTTAGGACTGGAAACACCATATATTTT.

This rearrangement joins TRBV19 to TRBJ2-5; TRBD1 aligns across 9 bases. Germline trimming cut 5 bases from V and 5 bases from J; bases unmatched to any gene: 12. Germline-derived CDR1 and CDR2 are LNHDA and SQIVND (reference sequence). The CDR3 is 16 amino acids. Here the CDR3 reads CASSDPGTGNGETQYF. The CDR3 DNA follows: TGTGCCAGTAGTGACCCCGGGACAGGGAATGGTGAGACCCAGTACTTC.

The chain is built from TRBV9 and TRBJ1-1; TRBD1 is a possible D gene (6 bases). Deletions cut 3 bases from V and 3 bases from J, with 15 bases between. The CDR3 extends over 15 amino acids. Germline CDR1 reads SGDLS; CDR2 reads YYNGEE. CDR3 loop: CASSDEGGLDTEAFF. Here the CDR3 DNA reads TGTGCCAGCAGCGATGAGGGGGGGTTGGACACTGAAGCTTTCTTT.

The chain carries TRBV2 and TRBJ1-2, with 8 bases that match TRBD1. The germline CDR1 and CDR2 sequences are SNHLY and FYNNEI. This CDR3 contains 15 residues. The V and J ends lost 6 bases and 4 bases, in that order; junction bases with no gene match: 10. CDR3 coding DNA: TGTGCCAGCAGGGGGGTGGACAGGGTGATCTATGGCTACACCTTC. Its translation: CASRGVDRVIYGYTF.

V usage is TRBV9 and J usage is TRBJ2-7, with D maybe TRBD1 (6 bases). Between the trimmed V and J ends, which lost 4 bases and 4 bases, there was a span of 12 bases. Germline V CDR1 and CDR2: SGDLS, YYNGEE. The CDR3 is 13 residues long. CDR3 sequence reads: CASSPTGLYEQYF. Here the CDR3 DNA reads TGTGCCAGCAGCCCGACAGGTTTATACGAGCAGTACTTC.

The V and J genes are TRBV5-1 and TRBJ1-1; D gene uncertain. The CDR3 runs 13 residues. Trimming took 2 bases from V and 6 from J, leaving 11 bases between them. Germline V gene lookup returns CDR1 SGHRS and CDR2 YFSETQ. The CDR3 here is CASSFLTSAEAFF. The CDR3 DNA reads TGCGCCAGCAGCTTCCTGACTAGCGCTGAAGCTTTCTTT.

This clone was seen only once. V is TRBV20-1 and J is TRBJ2-6; maybe TRBD2 (6 bases). The V end was cut by 3 bases, the J end by 4 bases, with 10 bases between. Germline CDR1 reads DFQATT; CDR2 reads SNEGSKA (reference sequence). The CDR3 runs to 14 residues. The CDR3 DNA follows: TGCAGTGCTAGTTGGGGGGTAGGGGCCAACGTCCTGACTTTC. Protein product: CSASWGVGANVLTF.

The CDR3 bases are TGTGCCAGCTGCCGGGACAGTGAAGAAAAACTGTTTTTT. This translates into CASCRDSEEKLFF. This chain connects TRBV2 to TRBJ1-4; TRBD1 aligns across 7 bases. The junction had 8 bases not matched to a gene; V was cut back by 8 bases and J by 8 bases. The CDR3 contains 13 residues. Germline lookup yields CDR1 SNHLY and CDR2 FYNNEI.

The V call is TRBV28, the J call TRBJ1-2; D uncertain. The germline gives CDR1 MDHEN, CDR2 SYDVKM. The CDR3 has 11 residues. Trimming took 4 bases from V and 4 from J, leaving 4 bases between them. CDR3 sequence (DNA): TGTGCCAGCAGTTCCAGCTATGGCTACACCTTC. Translation: CASSSSYGYTF.

The chain combines TRBV11-3 with TRBJ2-3; D is possibly TRBD2 (5 bases). Per the germline V gene, CDR1 is SGHNT and CDR2 is YENEEA. This CDR3 region has 15 residues. Trimming took off 3 bases at V and 2 bases at J, with 12 bases between the two ends. CDR3 region: CASSLGRGPTDTQYF. CDR3 sequence (DNA): TGTGCCAGCAGCTTGGGGAGAGGGCCCACAGATACGCAGTATTTT.

The V gene is TRBV19, the J gene TRBJ1-6; 10 positions agree with TRBD1. CDR3 length: 14 amino acids. Germline V gene lookup returns CDR1 LNHDA and CDR2 SQIVND (reference sequence). Trimming at V came to 6 bases and at J to 7 bases, leaving 3 bases not matched to a gene. CDR3 amino acids: CASSQTGGNSPLHF. In DNA form, the CDR3 reads TGTGCCAGTAGCCAGACAGGGGGCAATTCACCCCTCCACTTT.

The chain joins TRBV9 to TRBJ2-2; D unresolved. The V gene lost 6 bases and the J gene lost 6 bases, with 24 bases spanning the gap. Per the germline V gene, CDR1 is SGDLS and CDR2 is YYNGEE. The CDR3 is made up of 17 amino acids. CDR3 DNA: TGTGCCAGCAACGCCCAAGAAACGGTAGGCGGCGCCGGGGAGCTGTTTTTT. Translating it yields CASNAQETVGGAGELFF.

The gene calls are TRBV6-1 and TRBJ2-7, with unresolved D. The CDR3 consists of 12 residues. V was clipped by 3 bases and J by 6 bases, with 9 bases between them. The germline V gene encodes CDR1 MNHNS and CDR2 SASEGT. The CDR3 spells CASSEVAREQYF. CDR3 bases: TGTGCCAGCAGTGAGGTAGCTCGCGAGCAGTACTTC.

V usage is TRBV28 and J usage is TRBJ1-1, with D maybe TRBD1 (6 bases). The CDR3 length is 14 residues. Looked up from germline, CDR1 is MDHEN and CDR2 is SYDVKM. The V and J ends lost 2 bases and 1 base respectively, with 8 bases between them. CDR3 loop: CASSLPGANTEAFF. The CDR3 DNA is TGTGCCAGCAGTTTACCAGGGGCGAACACTGAAGCTTTCTTT. Complete variable domain (other parts from reference TRBV28 and TRBJ1-1): DVKVTQSSRYLVKRTGEKVFLECVQDMDHENMFWYRQDPGLGLRLIYFSYDVKMKEKGDIPEGYSVSREKKERFSLILESASTNQTSMYLCASSLPGANTEAFFGQGTRLTVV.

V gene TRBV10-3 combines with J gene TRBJ1-4; D is uncertain. Trimming took off 6 bases at V and 6 bases at J, with 11 bases between the two ends. Germline CDR1 reads ENHRY; CDR2 reads SYGVKD. The CDR3 covers 13 residues. The CDR3 DNA sequence: TGTGCCATCAGGGGGTCCGGGGATGAAAAACTGTTTTTT. This sequence encodes CAIRGSGDEKLFF.

The V and J genes are TRBV28 and TRBJ1-1, with TRBD1 matching 7 bases. After removal of 8 bases from V and 0 bases from J, the junction contained 12 bases not matched to a gene. Germline CDR1 reads MDHEN; CDR2 reads SYDVKM. The CDR3 runs 16 residues. CDR3 amino acids: CASWTGQTSMNTEAFF. CDR3 coding DNA: TGTGCCAGCTGGACGGGACAGACCAGCATGAACACTGAAGCTTTCTTT.

The CDR3 DNA sequence: TGTGCCAGCAGCACCGAGACAGGGCTCAACGAGCAGTACTTC. This codes for CASSTETGLNEQYF. This chain connects TRBV5-4 to TRBJ2-7; 7 nucleotides agree with TRBD1. There are 14 residues in the CDR3. The germline V gene encodes CDR1 SGHNT and CDR2 YYREEE (reference sequence). After removal of 4 bases from V and 5 bases from J, the junction contained 9 bases not matched to a gene.